The source of this T cell receptor beta chain is a study of identical twins. Each CDR3 protein is one row after TCRdb ran MiXCR on the 5' RACE reads. This table holds around 280,000 distinct CDR3 sequences, more than 6.5% found once. Only healthy Caucasians were included as donors. The length of the CDR3 is 16 residues. The V gene end was trimmed by 4 bases and the J gene end by 6 bases; junction bases not matched to a gene: 11. The germline CDR1 and CDR2 sequences are SGHRS and YFSETQ. This clonotype has ten or more counts. A further study also used this sample, focusing on yellow fever vaccine responses in identical twins.

The chain has TRBV5-1 and TRBJ2-1; 9 nucleotides match TRBD2. Source material: memory (CD45RO+) T cells sorted from blood. The clonotype originates from a woman aged 18-29 years in good health. The CDR3 DNA sequence: TGCGCCAGCAGCCACACCCCGGGACTAGCAACCAATGAGCAGTTCTTC. Its protein product is CASSHTPGLATNEQFF.